The next 18 T cell receptor beta chains were all read from a single sample in a study of blood T cell repertoires in COVID-19 (dated by TCRdb to the early 2020s). Library preparation employed the immunoSEQ multiplex PCR assay. TCRdb took this table from immuneACCESS and kept in-frame rearrangements with V and J called. Such tables lack part of the clones; where checked against another copy, unresolved V genes explain under half of the gap, and the rest is unexplained. The sample table records a few hundred thousand clones; roughly 87% of these occur just once. Roughly 3% of the sample goes to the ten largest clones. The sequenced sample was peripheral blood. All receptors derive from a man aged 18 to 35 with active or convalescent COVID-19.

This chain links TRBV5-4 with TRBJ2-3; the D gene is possibly TRBD1 (6 bases). The CDR3 covers 16 residues. In germline, CDR1 is SGHNT, CDR2 YYREEE (reference sequence). The V gene lost 4 bases and the J gene lost 4 bases, with 19 bases spanning the gap. The CDR3 loop is CASSASTGHRPDTQYF. The CDR3 nucleotides are TGTGCCAGCAGCGCATCGACAGGTCACCGACCAGATACGCAGTATTTT.

The J gene is TRBJ2-5, the V gene TRBV6-2 or TRBV6-3; D remains ambiguous. Per germline, CDR1 MNHEY and CDR2 SVGEGT. The ends were cut back, 3 bases at V and 5 bases at J, with 10 bases in the middle. CDR3 length equals 13 residues. The CDR3 DNA reads TGTGCCAGCAGTTATAGCCCTAGGGAGACCCAGTACTTC. Protein sequence: CASSYSPRETQYF.

V and J are TRBV10-3 and TRBJ2-1, with D tentatively TRBD2 (6 bases). Trimming took off 7 bases at V and 4 bases at J, with 11 bases between the two ends. Germline assignment: CDR1 ENHRY and CDR2 SYGVKD. This CDR3 contains 13 residues. The CDR3 DNA reads TGTGCCATCAAAGGCGGGGTTTACAATGAGCAGTTCTTC. It encodes CAIKGGVYNEQFF.

The genes are TRBV7-9 and TRBJ2-1; 8 nucleotides match TRBD2. There are 13 residues in the CDR3. The ends lost 4 bases at V and 8 bases at J; junction bases unmatched: 4. Looked up from germline, CDR1 is SEHNR and CDR2 is FQNEAQ (reference sequence). The CDR3 nucleotides are TGTGCCAGCAGCTCTGTAGCGGGGCATGAGCAGTTCTTC. Amino acids: CASSSVAGHEQFF.

This clone showed up just a few times. The chain recombines TRBV19 with TRBJ2-2; tentatively, D is TRBD1 (5 bases). CDR1 and CDR2 (germline): LNHDA, SQIVND (reference sequence). The V and J ends lost 7 bases and 5 bases respectively, with 23 bases between them. This CDR3 region has 17 residues. The chain's CDR3 is CASIPRPSQGRTGELFF. CDR3 in DNA: TGTGCCAGTATCCCCCGACCCTCGCAGGGCAGGACCGGGGAGCTGTTTTTT.

The count of this clone is one. The chain joins TRBV28 to TRBJ2-7, with 13 bases lining up with TRBD2. The V segment lost 4 bases and the J segment 4 bases; nucleotides outside the gene matches: 4. Germline V gene lookup returns CDR1 MDHEN and CDR2 SYDVKM. CDR3 length: 15 residues. The CDR3 region has the DNA TGTGCCAGCAGTTCTCCGGGACTAGCGGGGTACGAGCAGTACTTC. It translates to CASSSPGLAGYEQYF.

The table lists this clone with a count of one. This CDR3 is CASSFGTSGSLNEQFF. The DNA of the CDR3 is TGTGCCAGCAGCTTTGGGACTAGCGGGTCTCTCAATGAGCAGTTCTTC. J is TRBJ2-1 and V is TRBV11-1, with TRBD2 matching 12 bases. After removal of 3 bases from V and 6 bases from J, the junction contained 6 bases not matched to a gene. Germline V lookup: CDR1 SGHAT, CDR2 FQDESV (reference sequence). The CDR3 spans 16 residues. The full variable domain, in which reference TRBV11-1 and TRBJ2-1 provide the parts outside the CDR3, is EAEVAQSPRYKITEKSQAVAFWCDPISGHATLYWYRQILGQGPELLVQFQDESVVDDSQLPKDRFSAERLKGVDSTLKIQPAELGDSAMYLCASSFGTSGSLNEQFFGPGTRLTVL.

V is TRBV6-1 and J is TRBJ2-5; 9 nucleotides agree with TRBD1. With 6 bases clipped from V and 5 bases from J, the junction kept 10 bases outside the gene matches. The CDR3 spans 15 residues. Germline CDR1 reads MNHNS; CDR2 reads SASEGT. Here the CDR3 DNA reads TGTGCCAGCAGCTCGGGACAGGGTTTCCTCGAGACCCAGTACTTC. Its translation is CASSSGQGFLETQYF.

This sequence joins TRBV7-2 and TRBJ1-1; no reliable D call. V was shortened by 4 bases and J by 10 bases, with 13 bases between the two germline ends. The CDR3 length is 12 residues. CDR1 is SGHTA and CDR2 is FQGNSA in the germline V gene. CDR3 in amino acids: CASSSRETRAFF. CDR3 DNA: TGTGCCAGCAGCTCCCGAGAGACAAGAGCTTTCTTT.

The rearrangement links TRBV5-5 to TRBJ1-1; maybe TRBD1 (5 bases). Germline CDR1 SGHKS, CDR2 YYEKEE (reference sequence). Trimming left V 3 bases short and J 0 bases short, with 15 bases between. The CDR3 totals 16 residues. CDR3 nucleotides: TGTGCCAGCAGCTCCGATGGGGGGTCGATGAACACTGAAGCTTTCTTT. This sequence encodes CASSSDGGSMNTEAFF.

The genes are TRBV11-3 and TRBJ2-7, with 7 bases aligning to TRBD1. V lost 1 base and J lost 5; bases outside the gene matches: 11. The CDR3 consists of 16 residues. Germline loops: CDR1 SGHNT, CDR2 YENEEA. The CDR3 DNA reads TGTGCCAGCAGCTTAGTTTCTGGGACAGATCCCCACGAGCAGTACTTC. Translating gives CASSLVSGTDPHEQYF.

The chain has TRBV13 and TRBJ2-5; D is uncertain. The CDR3 sequence is 12 residues long. The V and J ends lost 0 bases and 5 bases respectively, with 4 bases between them. Germline-derived CDR1 and CDR2 are PRHDT and FYEKMQ (reference sequence). The CDR3 here is CASSLGRETQYF. The CDR3 DNA reads as TGTGCCAGCAGCTTAGGCCGGGAGACCCAGTACTTC.

This clone was detected many times. The CDR3 protein is CASSLKGAGAALNEQFF. CDR3 DNA sequence: TGTGCCAGCAGCTTAAAAGGAGCGGGGGCCGCCCTCAATGAGCAGTTCTTC. V and J are TRBV7-3 and TRBJ2-1; 8 bases agree with TRBD2. Germline values: CDR1 SGHTA, CDR2 FQGTGA. Trimming removed 1 base from V and 6 bases from J; junction bases left unmatched: 11. The CDR3 is 17 amino acids.

V and J are TRBV25-1 and TRBJ2-3; a weak D match, TRBD2 (5 bases). This CDR3 spans 17 amino acids. The V end lost 4 bases, the J end lost 2 bases, and 19 bases lay between the germline ends. Germline values: CDR1 MGHDK, CDR2 SYGVNS. The CDR3 region is CASSGLEVMSPTDTQYF. In DNA, the CDR3 is TGTGCCAGCAGTGGACTGGAGGTTATGAGCCCCACAGATACGCAGTATTTT.

This clone was observed a single time. This chain uses TRBV5-1 with TRBJ2-3; tentative D call: TRBD1 (5 bases). Trimming stripped 5 bases from V and 2 bases from J, with 12 bases between. The CDR3 is 14 amino acids. CDR1 is SGHRS and CDR2 is YFSETQ in the germline V gene. The CDR3 loop reads CASSGALNTDTQYF. The CDR3 DNA is TGCGCCAGCAGTGGGGCCCTGAACACAGATACGCAGTATTTT.

This sequence joins TRBV9 and TRBJ2-7, with 7 bases identical to TRBD2. The ends lost 0 bases at V and 6 bases at J; junction bases unmatched: 3. The CDR3 extends over 13 amino acids. CDR1 is SGDLS, CDR2 YYNGEE, per germline. The CDR3 sequence: CASSVGGGSEQYF. The CDR3 DNA reads TGTGCCAGCAGCGTAGGGGGGGGTTCCGAGCAGTACTTC.

The chain has TRBV4-1 and TRBJ2-7; 8 bases fit TRBD2. The V segment lost 3 bases and the J segment 9 bases; nucleotides outside the gene matches: 7. The length of the CDR3 is 13 residues. CDR1 MGHRA and CDR2 YSYEKL come from the germline V gene. CDR3 nucleotide sequence: TGCGCCAGCAGCCAGGAGCGGGAGCGGCGGCAGTACTTC. Encoded protein: CASSQERERRQYF.

The CDR3 sequence is CASRAPGGGNYGYTF. The DNA for the CDR3 is TGTGCCAGCAGAGCCCCCGGCGGGGGAAACTATGGCTACACCTTC. The chain carries TRBV6-5 and TRBJ1-2; maybe TRBD1 (5 bases). Trimming pared 6 bases from V and 2 bases from J, leaving 16 bases between. The CDR3 contains 15 residues. Germline CDR1 and CDR2: MNHEY and SVGAGI.